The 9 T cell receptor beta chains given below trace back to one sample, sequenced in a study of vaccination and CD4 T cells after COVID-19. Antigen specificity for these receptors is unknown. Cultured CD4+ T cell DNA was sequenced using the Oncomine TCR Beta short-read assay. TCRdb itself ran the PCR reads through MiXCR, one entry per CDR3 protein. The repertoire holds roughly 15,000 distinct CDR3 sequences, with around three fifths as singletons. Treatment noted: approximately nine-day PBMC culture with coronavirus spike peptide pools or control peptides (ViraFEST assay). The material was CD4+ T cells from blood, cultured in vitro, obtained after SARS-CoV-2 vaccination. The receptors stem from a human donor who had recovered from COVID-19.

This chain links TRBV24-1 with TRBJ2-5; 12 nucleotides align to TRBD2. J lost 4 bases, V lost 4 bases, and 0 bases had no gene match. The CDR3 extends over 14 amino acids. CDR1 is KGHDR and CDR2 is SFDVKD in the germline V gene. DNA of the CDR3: TGTGCCACCAGTGAGACTAGCGGGAGAGAGACCCAGTACTTC. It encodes CATSETSGRETQYF.

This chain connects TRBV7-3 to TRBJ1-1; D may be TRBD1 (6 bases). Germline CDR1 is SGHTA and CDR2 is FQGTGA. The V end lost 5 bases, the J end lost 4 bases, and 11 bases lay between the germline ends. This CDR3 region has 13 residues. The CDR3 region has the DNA TGTGCCAGCAGCACATCAGGGGTCACTGAAGCTTTCTTT. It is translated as CASSTSGVTEAFF.

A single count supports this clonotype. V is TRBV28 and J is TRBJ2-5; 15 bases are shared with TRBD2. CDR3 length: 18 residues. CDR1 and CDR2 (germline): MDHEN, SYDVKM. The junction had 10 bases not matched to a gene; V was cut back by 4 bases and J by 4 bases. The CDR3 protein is CASSSRTSGRAESETQYF. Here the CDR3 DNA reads TGTGCCAGCAGTTCAAGGACTAGCGGGAGGGCCGAGTCAGAGACCCAGTACTTC.

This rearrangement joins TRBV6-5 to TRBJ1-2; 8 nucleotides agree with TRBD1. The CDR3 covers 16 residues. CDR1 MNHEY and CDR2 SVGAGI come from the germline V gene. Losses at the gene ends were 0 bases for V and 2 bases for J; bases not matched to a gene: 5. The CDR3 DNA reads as TGTGCCAGCAGTTACTCTTGGCACAGGGGGAACTATGGCTACACCTTC. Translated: CASSYSWHRGNYGYTF.

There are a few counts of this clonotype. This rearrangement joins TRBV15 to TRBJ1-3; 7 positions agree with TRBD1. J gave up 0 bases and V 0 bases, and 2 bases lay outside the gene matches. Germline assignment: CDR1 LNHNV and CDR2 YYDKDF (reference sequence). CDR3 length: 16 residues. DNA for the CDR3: TGTGCCACCAGCAGAGACCGGGACAGCTCTGGAAACACCATATATTTT. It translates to CATSRDRDSSGNTIYF.

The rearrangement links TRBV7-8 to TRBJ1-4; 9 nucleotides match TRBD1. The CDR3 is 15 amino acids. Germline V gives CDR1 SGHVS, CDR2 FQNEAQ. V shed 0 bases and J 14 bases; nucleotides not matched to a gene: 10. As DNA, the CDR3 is TGTGCCAGCAGCTTAGCCCGGGACAGGGATAGGATTCTGTTTTTT. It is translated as CASSLARDRDRILFF.

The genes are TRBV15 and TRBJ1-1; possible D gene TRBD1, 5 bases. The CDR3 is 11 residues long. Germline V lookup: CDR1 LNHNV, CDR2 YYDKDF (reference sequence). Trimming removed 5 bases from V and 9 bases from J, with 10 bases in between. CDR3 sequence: CATSEDSKAFF. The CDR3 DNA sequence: TGTGCCACCAGCGAAGACAGTAAAGCTTTCTTT.

CDR3 in DNA: TGTGCCAGCAGGGAAAGCGGGGCCAGATCAGATACGCAGTATTTT. This gives the protein CASRESGARSDTQYF. V usage is TRBV7-9 and J usage is TRBJ2-3; TRBD2 aligns across 7 bases. V lost 6 bases, J lost 4 bases, and 10 bases stayed unmatched. Looked up from germline, CDR1 is SEHNR and CDR2 is FQNEAQ (reference sequence). The CDR3 has 15 residues.

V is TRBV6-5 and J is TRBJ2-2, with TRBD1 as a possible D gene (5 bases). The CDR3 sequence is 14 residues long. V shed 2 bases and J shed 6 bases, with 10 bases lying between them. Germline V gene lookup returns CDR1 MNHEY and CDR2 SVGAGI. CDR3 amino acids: CASSYGRASGELFF. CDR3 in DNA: TGTGCCAGCAGTTACGGCAGGGCTTCCGGGGAGCTGTTTTTT.